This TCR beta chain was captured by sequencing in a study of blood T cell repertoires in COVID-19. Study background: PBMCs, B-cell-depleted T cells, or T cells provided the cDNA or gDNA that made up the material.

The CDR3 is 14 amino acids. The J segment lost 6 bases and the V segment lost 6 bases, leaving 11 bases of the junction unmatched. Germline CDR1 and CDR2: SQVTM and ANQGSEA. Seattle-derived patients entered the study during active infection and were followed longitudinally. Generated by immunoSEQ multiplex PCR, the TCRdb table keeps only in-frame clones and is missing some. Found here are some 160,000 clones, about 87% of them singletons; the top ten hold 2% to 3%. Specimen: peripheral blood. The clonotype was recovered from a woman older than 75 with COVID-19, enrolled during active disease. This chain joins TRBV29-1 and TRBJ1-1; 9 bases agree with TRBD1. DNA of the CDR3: TGCAGCGTCCACTCCGGGACAGGGCTCCCTGAAGCTTTCTTT. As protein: CSVHSGTGLPEAFF.